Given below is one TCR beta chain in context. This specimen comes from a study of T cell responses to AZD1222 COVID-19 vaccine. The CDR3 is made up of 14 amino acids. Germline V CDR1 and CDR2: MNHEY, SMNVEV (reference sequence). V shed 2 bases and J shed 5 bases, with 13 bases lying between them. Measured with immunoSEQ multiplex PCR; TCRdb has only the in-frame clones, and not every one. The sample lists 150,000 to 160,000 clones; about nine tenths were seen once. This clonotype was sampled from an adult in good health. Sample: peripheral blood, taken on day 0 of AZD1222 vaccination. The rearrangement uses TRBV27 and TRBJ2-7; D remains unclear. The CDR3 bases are TGTGCCAGCAGTTTAGAATATACCGGCCACGAGCAGTACTTC. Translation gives CASSLEYTGHEQYF.